The 19 T cell receptor beta chains below were found in one sample sequenced in a study of blood T cell repertoires in COVID-19. Sequenced by immunoSEQ multiplex PCR; TCRdb stores in-frame clones only, minus some. Of some 200,000 clones listed, approximately 94% are singletons. What was sequenced was peripheral blood. These receptors all stem from a man in his thirties or forties with COVID-19, enrolled during active disease.

The chain joins TRBV12-3 or TRBV12-4 to TRBJ1-5; maybe TRBD1 (5 bases). The CDR3 contains 13 residues. The germline V and J ends were trimmed by 1 base and 5 bases, with 6 bases remaining between them. The CDR3 nucleotides are TGTGCCAGCAGTTTAGTCAGGGATCAGCCCCAGCATTTT. Its protein is CASSLVRDQPQHF.

The V and J genes are TRBV29-1 and TRBJ1-4, with D unresolved. The germline CDR1 and CDR2 sequences are SQVTM and ANQGSEA. Trimming stripped 1 base from V and 3 bases from J, with 9 bases between. This CDR3 is built from 14 residues. The CDR3 region is CSVEGSGPNEKLFF. The CDR3 bases are TGCAGCGTTGAAGGTTCGGGTCCTAATGAAAAACTGTTTTTT.

This chain links TRBV18 with TRBJ2-5, with D tentatively TRBD2 (5 bases). Trimming stripped 3 bases from V and 0 bases from J, with 11 bases between. The germline gives CDR1 KGHSH, CDR2 LQKENI. This CDR3 has 15 amino acids. The CDR3 DNA reads TGTGCCAGCTCACCTGCTGGGAGTCACCAAGAGACCCAGTACTTC. Translating it yields CASSPAGSHQETQYF.

This rearrangement joins TRBV2 to TRBJ2-6; TRBD1 aligns across 7 bases. Germline values: CDR1 SNHLY, CDR2 FYNNEI. This CDR3 spans 17 amino acids. Germline trimming cut 4 bases from V and 0 bases from J; bases unmatched to any gene: 6. The CDR3 spells CASSGGTVYSGANVLTF. CDR3 sequence (DNA): TGTGCCAGCAGTGGGGGGACAGTATACTCTGGGGCCAACGTCCTGACTTTC.

The count of this clone is one. The rearrangement links TRBV5-1 to TRBJ2-3; 7 bases match TRBD1. Germline CDR1 and CDR2: SGHRS and YFSETQ. J was trimmed by 6 bases and V by 4 bases; bases with no gene match: 11. The CDR3 loop spans 15 amino acids. CDR3 bases: TGCGCCAGCAGCCCAGGGGGAGCGCGACGGGATACGCAGTATTTT. Translating it yields CASSPGGARRDTQYF.

The V and J genes are TRBV5-1 and TRBJ1-6, with 7 bases fitting TRBD1. Trimming removed 4 bases from V and 0 bases from J; junction bases left unmatched: 10. The CDR3 runs to 18 residues. Germline V gene lookup returns CDR1 SGHRS and CDR2 YFSETQ. CDR3 DNA: TGCGCCAGCAGCGCGGGACAGACTCTAAGCTCCTATAATTCACCCCTCCACTTT. Translation: CASSAGQTLSSYNSPLHF.

The V gene is TRBV3-1 (or the pseudogene TRBV3-2), the J gene TRBJ2-3, with 7 bases fitting TRBD2. The V gene end was trimmed by 0 bases and the J gene end by 0 bases; junction bases not matched to a gene: 6. Germline CDR1 LGHDT, CDR2 YNNKEL (reference sequence). This CDR3 has 17 amino acids. In nucleotides, the CDR3 is TGTGCCAGCAGCCAAGAACTTGGCGGGGGTAGCACAGATACGCAGTATTTT. Translating gives CASSQELGGGSTDTQYF.

J is TRBJ1-1 and V is TRBV7-6; D possibly corresponds to TRBD1 (5 bases). Between the trimmed V and J ends, which lost 3 bases and 8 bases, there was a span of 10 bases. From germline, CDR1 is SGHVS and CDR2 FNYEAQ. The CDR3 has 12 amino acids. In DNA, the CDR3 is TGTGCCAGCAGCTTTCCCCAGGGCGAAGCTTTCTTT. As protein: CASSFPQGEAFF.

This clone appeared once. V is TRBV6-5 and J is TRBJ1-2; D is undetermined. CDR3 length equals 12 residues. Germline CDR1 reads MNHEY; CDR2 reads SVGAGI. Trimming took 9 bases from V and 3 from J, leaving 11 bases between them. For the CDR3, the DNA is TGTGCCAGTACTACCATTTACTATGGCTACACCTTC. Translation: CASTTIYYGYTF.

This chain connects TRBV21-1 to TRBJ1-4; the D segment call TRBD1 is taken from the table without a DNA check. TRBV21-1 is listed as a pseudogene. The CDR3 has 17 residues. The CDR3 sequence is CASSKGQGVEISEKLFF. CDR3 DNA sequence: TGTGCCAGCAGCAAAGGACAGGGGGTTGAGATAAGTGAAAAACTGTTTTTT.

The sample holds one count of this clone. This rearrangement joins TRBV2 to TRBJ2-4, with TRBD2 matching 10 bases. J gave up 0 bases and V 1 base, and 9 bases lay outside the gene matches. The CDR3 covers 19 residues. Germline V gene lookup returns CDR1 SNHLY and CDR2 FYNNEI. The CDR3 coding sequence is TGTGCCAGCAGTGAAGAGCTAGCGGGGGACTTTCTAGCCAAAAACATTCAGTACTTC. Translated, it gives CASSEELAGDFLAKNIQYF.

In DNA form, the CDR3 reads TGTGCCAGCAGCTTAGCGGCAGGGAGCAATCAGCCCCAGCATTTT. Amino acid sequence: CASSLAAGSNQPQHF. This chain uses TRBV7-9 with TRBJ1-5; possible D gene TRBD1, 5 bases. Germline CDR1 is SEHNR and CDR2 is FQNEAQ (reference sequence). Trimming shortened V by 0 bases and J by 1 base, and 7 bases separated the two germline ends. The CDR3 has 15 residues.

The chain recombines TRBV18 with TRBJ1-2; D is unresolved. Per the germline V gene, CDR1 is KGHSH and CDR2 is LQKENI. The CDR3 is 13 residues long. Trimming stripped 3 bases from V and 8 bases from J, with 13 bases between. The CDR3 DNA follows: TGTGCCAGCTCACCCCGGGAGTACAAAGGCTACACCTTC. Its translation: CASSPREYKGYTF.

The chain has TRBV6-5 and TRBJ1-4; TRBD1 agrees at 9 bases. The CDR3 contains 14 residues. V was pared by 6 bases and J by 4 bases, with 3 bases of the junction left unmatched. Per germline, CDR1 MNHEY and CDR2 SVGAGI. The CDR3 is CASRLDRGNEKLFF. The CDR3 bases are TGTGCCAGCAGATTGGACAGGGGTAATGAAAAACTGTTTTTT.

This clone was detected only once. The rearrangement links TRBV30 to TRBJ2-3; 8 bases match TRBD2. The CDR3 has 16 residues. V trimming: 1 base; J trimming: 2 bases; junction bases outside the gene matches: 8. In germline, CDR1 is GTSNPN, CDR2 SVGIG (reference sequence). The CDR3 loop reads CAWSGLGGGITDTQYF. DNA of the CDR3: TGTGCCTGGAGTGGTCTTGGCGGGGGGATCACAGATACGCAGTATTTT.

The CDR3 DNA is TGCGCCAGCAGCATTGGACTAGCGCCAGATACGCAGTATTTT. Residues: CASSIGLAPDTQYF. This chain uses TRBV5-1 with TRBJ2-3; 9 bases are a match to TRBD2. From germline, CDR1 is SGHRS and CDR2 YFSETQ. Unmatched junction bases numbered 4, after V lost 4 bases and J lost 4 bases. The length of the CDR3 is 14 residues.

The J gene is TRBJ2-5, the V gene TRBV4-1, with 7 bases lining up with TRBD2. The CDR3 spans 14 residues. The V segment lost 0 bases and the J segment 5 bases; nucleotides outside the gene matches: 3. Germline-derived CDR1 and CDR2 are MGHRA and YSYEKL. The CDR3 loop is CASSQEAGRETQYF. The CDR3 bases are TGCGCCAGCAGCCAAGAAGCGGGGAGGGAGACCCAGTACTTC.

The gene calls are TRBV6-1 and TRBJ1-5; 10 bases match TRBD1. Germline trimming cut 3 bases from V and 0 bases from J; bases unmatched to any gene: 8. Per germline, CDR1 MNHNS and CDR2 SASEGT. The length of the CDR3 is 18 residues. The CDR3 nucleotides are TGTGCCAGCAGTGAGGCCCGACAGGGGGCGTTTAGCAATCAGCCCCAGCATTTT. This sequence encodes CASSEARQGAFSNQPQHF.

This chain connects TRBV7-9 to TRBJ1-2; D is possibly TRBD1 (6 bases). Germline V gene sequence: CDR1 SEHNR, CDR2 FQNEAQ (reference sequence). Trimming pared 2 bases from V and 4 bases from J, leaving 8 bases between. There are 13 residues in the CDR3. The chain's CDR3 is CASSLRQVYGYTF. The CDR3 nucleotides are TGTGCCAGCAGCTTAAGACAGGTCTATGGCTACACCTTC.